The 15 T cell receptor beta chains given below trace back to one sample, sequenced in a study of blood T cell repertoires in COVID-19. Method: immunoSEQ multiplex PCR; TCRdb's copy keeps in-frame clones and lacks some. The repertoire includes about 93,000 clones, roughly 90% of them detected once, and around 1.5% sits in the top ten. Sequencing input: peripheral blood. The receptors here all came from a human donor with active COVID-19. The donor label of this sample is uncertain.

The chain employs TRBV6-6 and TRBJ1-4, with 8 bases fitting TRBD1. V dropped 5 bases and J dropped 4; count of bases not matched to a gene: 3. The CDR3 contains 14 residues. CDR1 MNHNY and CDR2 SVGAGI come from the germline V gene (reference sequence). The CDR3 DNA reads as TGTGCCAGCAGTACAGGGGGTGGTAATGAAAAACTGTTTTTT. Its protein product is CASSTGGGNEKLFF.

The sample holds one count of this clone. J is TRBJ1-5 and V is TRBV6-6; 11 bases are shared with TRBD1. Per the germline V gene, CDR1 is MNHNY and CDR2 is SVGAGI (reference sequence). CDR3 length equals 17 residues. V lost 5 bases, J lost 4 bases, and 10 bases stayed unmatched. The CDR3 loop reads CASSRTVGTGGNQPQHF. CDR3 sequence (DNA): TGTGCCAGCAGTCGCACCGTTGGGACAGGGGGAAATCAGCCCCAGCATTTT.

The count of this clone is one. The rearrangement uses TRBV5-1 and TRBJ2-2, with 7 bases matching TRBD2. The trim removed 5 bases at V and 4 bases at J, leaving 11 bases unmatched. CDR1 is SGHRS, CDR2 YFSETQ, per germline. The CDR3 loop spans 16 amino acids. The CDR3 loop reads CASSLTGLSGTGELFF. The CDR3 DNA follows: TGCGCCAGCAGTCTTACGGGACTATCGGGCACCGGGGAGCTGTTTTTT.

CDR3 sequence reads: CASSSGLSITDTQYF. The CDR3 region has the DNA TGTGCCAGCAGCTCCGGACTAAGCATCACAGATACGCAGTATTTT. The rearrangement uses TRBV7-2 and TRBJ2-3; maybe TRBD2 (6 bases). This CDR3 is built from 15 residues. Germline lookup yields CDR1 SGHTA and CDR2 FQGNSA. Trimming took 4 bases from V and 2 from J, leaving 13 bases between them. The complete variable domain, with remaining parts taken from reference TRBV7-2 and TRBJ2-3, reads GAGVSQSPSNKVTEKGKDVELRCDPISGHTALYWYRQSLGQGLEFLIYFQGNSAPDKSGLPSDRFSAERTGGSVSTLTIQRTQQEDSAVYLCASSSGLSITDTQYFGPGTRLTVL.

This clone was observed a few times. This rearrangement joins TRBV6-4 to TRBJ2-1, with 8 bases that match TRBD1. The CDR3 loop spans 14 amino acids. The germline V gene encodes CDR1 MRHNA and CDR2 SNTAGT. V shed 5 bases and J 10 bases; nucleotides not matched to a gene: 10. CDR3 region: CASSKTGQGLEQFF. Written as DNA, the CDR3 is TGTGCCAGCAGTAAAACCGGACAGGGCCTCGAGCAGTTCTTC.

CDR3 coding DNA: TGTGCCAATCTCCTATACGAGCAGTACTTC. As protein: CANLLYEQYF. The J gene is TRBJ2-7, the V gene TRBV18; D is unclear. This CDR3 region has 10 residues. The germline gives CDR1 KGHSH, CDR2 LQKENI. V was clipped by 10 bases and J by 4 bases, with 8 bases between them.

This chain links TRBV6-1 with TRBJ1-2, with D hard to call. CDR1 is MNHNS and CDR2 is SASEGT in the germline V gene. CDR3 length equals 16 residues. With 4 bases removed from V and 8 bases from J, the gap between germline ends came to 23 bases. In DNA, the CDR3 is TGTGCCAGCAGTGCCCGAATGAGGGTAAGCCTTGGGGGCTACACCTTC. It is translated as CASSARMRVSLGGYTF.

The chain has TRBV6-5 and TRBJ1-3; D perhaps matches TRBD1 (6 bases). V lost 7 bases to trimming and J lost 0 bases, with 13 bases between them. The CDR3 has 15 residues. CDR1 is MNHEY, CDR2 SVGAGI, per germline. The CDR3 bases are TGTGCCAGCACCCTCGACAGGTACTCTGGAAACACCATATATTTT. Translated, it gives CASTLDRYSGNTIYF.

This rearrangement joins TRBV19 to TRBJ1-5, with 10 bases matching TRBD1. The CDR3 spans 13 residues. Germline lookup yields CDR1 LNHDA and CDR2 SQIVND (reference sequence). V lost 8 bases and J lost 6; bases outside the gene matches: 4. DNA of the CDR3: TGTGCCAGTCGACAGGGGGCTGTTCAGCCCCAGCATTTT. Protein: CASRQGAVQPQHF.

The chain joins TRBV7-9 to TRBJ1-1; D gene uncertain. The CDR3 has 13 amino acids. V was shortened by 2 bases and J by 8 bases, with 12 bases between the two germline ends. Per germline, CDR1 SEHNR and CDR2 FQNEAQ (reference sequence). The CDR3: CASSLQWAGEAFF. The CDR3 region has the DNA TGTGCCAGCAGCTTACAGTGGGCGGGAGAAGCTTTCTTT.

The chain employs TRBV30 and TRBJ1-6; no definite D call. In germline, CDR1 is GTSNPN, CDR2 SVGIG (reference sequence). Trimming removed 1 base at V and 6 bases at J, with 10 bases between. This CDR3 has 14 amino acids. The CDR3 loop reads CAWSEFQANSPLHF. CDR3 DNA: TGTGCCTGGAGTGAGTTCCAGGCTAATTCACCCCTCCACTTT. Combining the CDR3 with reference TRBV30 and TRBJ1-6 gives the whole variable domain SQTIHQWPATLVQPVGSPLSLECTVEGTSNPNLYWYRQAAGRGLQLLFYSVGIGQISSEVPQNLSASRPQDRQFILSSKKLLLSDSGFYLCAWSEFQANSPLHFGNGTRLTVT.

The J gene is TRBJ1-1, the V gene TRBV15, with D tentatively TRBD1 (6 bases). The CDR3 sequence is 14 residues long. The V end was cut by 5 bases, the J end by 5 bases, with 15 bases between. Germline CDR1 LNHNV, CDR2 YYDKDF (reference sequence). The DNA for the CDR3 is TGTGCCACCAGCGGGGGCCAGGGCGGTACTGAAGCTTTCTTT. Encoded protein: CATSGGQGGTEAFF.

The rearrangement links TRBV6-1 to TRBJ1-2; D is unresolved. Looked up from germline, CDR1 is MNHNS and CDR2 is SASEGT. Deletions cut 1 base from V and 5 bases from J, with 5 bases between. The CDR3 runs to 12 residues. The CDR3 is CASSEGEYGYTF. CDR3 nucleotides: TGTGCCAGCAGTGAAGGCGAGTATGGCTACACCTTC.

Comments on this clone: One end of the junction varies from germline; a read error may be responsible. The gene calls are TRBV29-1 and TRBJ2-5; possibly TRBD1 for D (6 bases). The CDR3 is made up of 14 amino acids. Germline V gene sequence: CDR1 SQVTM, CDR2 ANQGSEA. This chain's CDR3 is CSIEGQGQEETQYF. The CDR3, as DNA: TGCAGCATTGAAGGGCAGGGACAAGAGGAGACCCAGTACTTC.

This rearrangement joins TRBV25-1 to TRBJ1-2; 7 positions agree with TRBD1. Germline CDR1 is MGHDK and CDR2 is SYGVNS. The V gene end was trimmed by 5 bases and the J gene end by 7 bases; junction bases not matched to a gene: 7. This CDR3 is built from 13 residues. The CDR3 loop reads CASSPGTAAGYTF. CDR3 nucleotide sequence: TGTGCCAGCAGTCCTGGGACAGCGGCTGGCTACACCTTC.